Listed below are T cell receptor beta chains from one sample, sequenced in a study of T cells in Graves' hyperthyroidism and ophthalmopathy. TCRdb redid the calling of the multiplex PCR reads with MiXCR, one entry per CDR3 protein. The sample shows approximately 520,000 distinct CDR3 sequences, roughly a quarter of them seen only once. Sequencing was carried out using blood. The receptors shown here come from a woman in her twenties or thirties with Graves' ophthalmopathy. Each CDR3 is given with its conserved first and last residue. The order of the fields is D gene, J gene, clone size, V gene, CDR3 protein, CDR3 DNA. A D gene is named only where the DNA matches it firmly. Rows may omit the clone size; those that give it use once, few, many or a size class.

. | TRBJ1-1 | once | TRBV20-1 | CSALKGGEAFF | TGCAGTGCTCTTAAGGGGGGTGAAGCTTTCTTT
. | TRBJ2-7 | many | TRBV6-2/TRBV6-3 | CASSSFAYEQYF | TGTGCCAGCAGTAGTTTTGCCTACGAGCAGTACTTC
. | TRBJ1-5 | many | TRBV15 | CATRDEPAGVLQPQHF | TGTGCCACCAGAGACGAGCCGGCCGGGGTCCTACAGCCCCAGCATTTT
. | TRBJ1-2 | many | TRBV20-1 | CSANGQTFNYGYTF | TGCAGTGCTAACGGACAGACTTTTAACTATGGCTACACCTTC
TRBD1 | TRBJ1-5 | once | TRBV4-1 | CASSQGPITGGNQPQHF | TGCGCCAGCAGCCAAGGCCCCATAACAGGGGGCAATCAGCCCCAGCATTTT
TRBD2 | TRBJ2-5 | . | TRBV29-1 | CSVEIAGLKTQYF | TGCAGCGTTGAAATAGCGGGGTTAAAGACCCAGTACTTC
. | TRBJ1-2 | . | TRBV6-1 | CASSRNGYTF | TGTGCCAGCAGTAGAAATGGCTACACCTTC
. | TRBJ1-5 | . | TRBV6-5 | CASSYRVSSSNQPQHF | TGTGCCAGCAGTTACCGGGTCAGCAGTAGCAATCAGCCCCAGCATTTT
. | TRBJ1-5 | many | TRBV18 | CASSPSSNQPQHF | TGTGCCAGCTCACCCAGTAGCAATCAGCCCCAGCATTTT
. | TRBJ2-5 | . | TRBV11-2 | CASSHFGGDLTLETQYF | TGTGCCAGCAGCCACTTCGGCGGGGACCTGACTTTGGAGACCCAGTACTTC
TRBD2 | TRBJ2-5 | many | TRBV7-2 | CASSLAAAAGAQYF | TGTGCCAGCAGCTTAGCGGCAGCGGCGGGGGCCCAGTACTTC
. | TRBJ2-2 | many | TRBV6-5 | CASKYRVTGELFF | TGTGCCAGCAAGTACAGGGTCACCGGGGAGCTGTTTTTT
. | TRBJ2-7 | many | TRBV29-1 | CSVDGGGYEQYF | TGCAGCGTTGACGGGGGCGGCTACGAGCAGTACTTC
. | TRBJ2-7 | . | TRBV6-5 | CASSYSRAEYEQYF | TGTGCCAGCAGTTACTCGAGGGCGGAATACGAGCAGTACTTC
TRBD1 | TRBJ1-1 | many | TRBV2 | CASSGDRVTEAFF | TGTGCCAGCAGCGGTGACAGGGTCACTGAAGCTTTCTTT
. | TRBJ1-2 | many | TRBV29-1 | CSVVEGMGYTF | TGCAGCGTTGTCGAGGGGATGGGCTACACCTTC
. | TRBJ2-7 | . | TRBV29-1 | CSVQMAGTYEQYF | TGCAGCGTCCAAATGGCAGGGACCTACGAGCAGTACTTC
. | TRBJ1-2 | few | TRBV3-1 | CASSQALAGGGYTF | TGTGCCAGCAGCCAAGCGCTGGCAGGTGGTGGCTACACCTTC
. | TRBJ1-2 | many | TRBV6-2/TRBV6-3 | CASSILQGLDGYAF | TGTGCCAGCAGCATCCTACAGGGTCTGGATGGCTACGCCTTC
TRBD1 | TRBJ1-1 | . | TRBV18 | CASSLEQGSGTEAFF | TGTGCCAGCTCACTAGAACAGGGGTCCGGGACTGAAGCTTTCTTT
. | TRBJ1-1 | few | TRBV10-3 | CAITSDSNTEAFF | TGTGCCATCACTAGCGACTCGAACACTGAAGCTTTCTTT
TRBD2 | TRBJ2-5 | few | TRBV6-1 | CASSGGGTGETQYF | TGTGCCAGCAGTGGGGGGGGGACCGGAGAGACCCAGTACTTC
. | TRBJ2-5 | few | TRBV27 | CASTAQGPGVTQYF | TGTGCCAGTACAGCGCAGGGGCCGGGGGTGACCCAGTACTTC
. | TRBJ1-6 | many | TRBV6-1 | CASSEVIVRANSPLHF | TGTGCCAGCAGTGAAGTCATAGTCCGGGCGAATTCACCCCTCCACTTT